This T cell receptor (beta chain) was recorded in a study of blood T cell repertoires in COVID-19. About the study: Spain, Italy and the United States supplied samples that represented acute and convalescent COVID-19. PBMCs, B-cell-depleted T cells, or T cells were the source of the cDNA or gDNA that made up the material.

This table comes from immunoSEQ multiplex PCR, and its TCRdb copy is limited to in-frame clones, with some not included. The table has about 120,000 clones, 70% to 85% seen once. The CDR3 totals 14 residues. Germline V gene data show CDR1 as WSHSY and CDR2 as SAAADI. Unmatched junction bases numbered 4, after V lost 5 bases and J lost 7 bases. V gene TRBV10-2 combines with J gene TRBJ1-4; 10 positions agree with TRBD1. This sequence was found in an older woman with acute or convalescent COVID-19. Input material: peripheral blood. DNA of the CDR3: TGCGCCAGCAGTTGGACAGGGGGAAGTGAAAAACTGTTTTTT. Translation: CASSWTGGSEKLFF.